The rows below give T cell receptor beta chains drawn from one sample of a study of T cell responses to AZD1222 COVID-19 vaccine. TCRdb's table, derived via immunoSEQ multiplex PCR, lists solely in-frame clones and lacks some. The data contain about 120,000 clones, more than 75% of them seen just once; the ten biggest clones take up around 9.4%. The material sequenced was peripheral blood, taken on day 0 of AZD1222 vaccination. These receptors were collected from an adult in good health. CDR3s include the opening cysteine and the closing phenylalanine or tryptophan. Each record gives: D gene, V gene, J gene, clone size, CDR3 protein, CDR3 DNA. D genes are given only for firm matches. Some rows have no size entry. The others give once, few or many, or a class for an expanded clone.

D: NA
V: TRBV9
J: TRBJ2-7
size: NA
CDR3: CASSVGASYEQYF
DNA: TGTGCCAGCAGCGTAGGGGCGAGCTACGAGCAGTACTTC

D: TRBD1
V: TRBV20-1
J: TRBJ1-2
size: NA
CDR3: CSASGQGNYGYTF
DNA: TGCAGTGCTAGTGGACAGGGGAACTATGGCTACACCTTC

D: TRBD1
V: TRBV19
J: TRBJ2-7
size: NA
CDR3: CASSIRDRVSYEQYF
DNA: TGTGCCAGTAGTATCCGGGACAGGGTTTCCTACGAGCAGTACTTC

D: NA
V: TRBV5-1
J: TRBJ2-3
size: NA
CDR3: CASSGAGITDTQYF
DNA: TGCGCCAGCAGCGGGGCGGGTATCACAGATACGCAGTATTTT

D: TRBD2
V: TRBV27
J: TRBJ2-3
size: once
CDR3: CASKVKGTSGRTDTQYF
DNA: TGTGCCAGCAAGGTTAAAGGGACTAGCGGGAGGACAGATACGCAGTATTTT

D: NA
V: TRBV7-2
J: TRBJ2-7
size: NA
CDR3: CASSFGRSYEQYF
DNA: TGTGCCAGCAGTTTCGGTAGATCCTACGAGCAGTACTTC

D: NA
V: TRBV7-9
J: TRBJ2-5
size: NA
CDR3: CASSPGSTQYF
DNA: TGTGCCAGCAGCCCCGGCTCGACCCAGTACTTC

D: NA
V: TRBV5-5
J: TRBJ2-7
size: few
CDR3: CASRVPFREEVYF
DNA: TGTGCCAGCAGGGTCCCCTTCCGGGAAGAGGTGTACTTC

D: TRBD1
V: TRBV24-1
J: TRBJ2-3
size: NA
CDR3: CATSRGTGVIDTQYF
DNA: TGTGCCACCAGCCGGGGGACAGGGGTGATAGATACGCAGTATTTT

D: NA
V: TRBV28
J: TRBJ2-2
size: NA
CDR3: CASEGQLYTGELFF
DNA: TGTGCCTCGGAGGGACAGCTATACACCGGGGAGCTGTTTTTT

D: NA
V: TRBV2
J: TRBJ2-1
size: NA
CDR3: CASSLGGGKISYNEQFF
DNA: TGTGCCAGCAGCCTCGGAGGGGGAAAGATATCCTACAATGAGCAGTTCTTC

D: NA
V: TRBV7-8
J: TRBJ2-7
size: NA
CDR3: CASSLVVSNEQYF
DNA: TGTGCCAGCAGCTTAGTTGTTTCTAACGAGCAGTACTTC

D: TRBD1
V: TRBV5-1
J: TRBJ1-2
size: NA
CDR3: CASSLATGPLNYGYTF
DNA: TGCGCCAGCAGCTTGGCGACAGGGCCATTAAACTATGGCTACACCTTC

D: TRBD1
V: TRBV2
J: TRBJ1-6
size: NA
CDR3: CASSGETGRDSPLHF
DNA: TGTGCCAGCAGTGGGGAGACAGGGAGGGATTCACCCCTCCACTTT

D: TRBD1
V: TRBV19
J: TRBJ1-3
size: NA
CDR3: CASSLTGAGNTIYF
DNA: TGTGCCAGTAGTCTGACAGGGGCTGGAAACACCATATATTTT

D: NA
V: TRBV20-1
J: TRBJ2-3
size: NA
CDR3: CSAHVVDTQYF
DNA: TGCAGTGCCCATGTGGTAGATACGCAGTATTTT

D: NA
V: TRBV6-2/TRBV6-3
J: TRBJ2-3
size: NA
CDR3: CASSSGLITDTQYF
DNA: TGTGCCAGCAGCTCCGGACTAATCACAGATACGCAGTATTTT

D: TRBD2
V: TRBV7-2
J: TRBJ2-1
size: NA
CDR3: CASSLESSSGSPREQFF
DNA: TGTGCCAGCAGCTTAGAGTCTTCTAGCGGGAGCCCTAGGGAGCAGTTCTTC

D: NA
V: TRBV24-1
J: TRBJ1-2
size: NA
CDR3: CATGTPGGYTF
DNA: TGTGCCACCGGGACCCCCGGTGGCTACACCTTC

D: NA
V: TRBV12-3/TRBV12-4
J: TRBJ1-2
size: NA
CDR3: CASSFGSGWFTF
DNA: TGTGCCAGCAGTTTTGGTTCCGGCTGGTTCACCTTC

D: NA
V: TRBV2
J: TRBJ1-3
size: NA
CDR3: CASSELGGAQPHF
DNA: TGTGCCAGCAGTGAGCTGGGGGGGGCTCAACCCCATTTT

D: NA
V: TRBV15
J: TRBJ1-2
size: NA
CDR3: CATSLSGTASGYTF
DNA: TGTGCCACCAGCTTATCCGGGACCGCCTCAGGCTACACCTTC

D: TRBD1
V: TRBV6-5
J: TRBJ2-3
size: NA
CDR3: CASRMGQVTDTQYF
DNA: TGTGCCAGCAGGATGGGACAGGTTACAGATACGCAGTATTTT

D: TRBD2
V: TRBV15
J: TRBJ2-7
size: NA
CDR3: CATSRAGGKYEQYF
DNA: TGTGCCACCAGCAGAGCGGGAGGGAAATACGAGCAGTACTTC

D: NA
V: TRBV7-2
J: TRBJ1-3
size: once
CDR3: CASSPTNLLRADTIYF
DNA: TGTGCCAGCAGCCCCACCAACTTATTAAGGGCAGACACCATATATTTT

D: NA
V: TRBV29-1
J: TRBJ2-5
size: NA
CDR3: CSGEGDISETQYF
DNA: TGCAGCGGGGAAGGGGACATCTCGGAGACCCAGTACTTC

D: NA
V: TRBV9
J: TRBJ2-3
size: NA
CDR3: CASSVALLVTSSTDTQYF
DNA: TGTGCCAGCAGCGTAGCTCTCCTAGTGACATCTAGCACAGATACGCAGTATTTT

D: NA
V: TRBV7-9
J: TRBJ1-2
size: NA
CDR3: CASSETGSGYTF
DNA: TGTGCCAGCAGCGAAACCGGTAGTGGCTACACCTTC